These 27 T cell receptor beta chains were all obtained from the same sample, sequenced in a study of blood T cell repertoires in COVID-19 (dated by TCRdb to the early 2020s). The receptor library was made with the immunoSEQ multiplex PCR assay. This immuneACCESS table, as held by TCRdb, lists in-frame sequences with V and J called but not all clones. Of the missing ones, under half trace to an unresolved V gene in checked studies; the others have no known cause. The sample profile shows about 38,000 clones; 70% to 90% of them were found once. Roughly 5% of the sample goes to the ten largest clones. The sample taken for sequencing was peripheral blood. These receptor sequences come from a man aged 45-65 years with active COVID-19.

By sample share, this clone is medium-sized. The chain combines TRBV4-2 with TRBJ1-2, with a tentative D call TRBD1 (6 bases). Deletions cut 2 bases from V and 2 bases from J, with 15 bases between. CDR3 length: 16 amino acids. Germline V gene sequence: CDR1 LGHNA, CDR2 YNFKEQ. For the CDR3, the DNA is TGTGCCAGCAGCCAATCATTCGGCGGACAGAACTATGGCTACACCTTC. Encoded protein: CASSQSFGGQNYGYTF.

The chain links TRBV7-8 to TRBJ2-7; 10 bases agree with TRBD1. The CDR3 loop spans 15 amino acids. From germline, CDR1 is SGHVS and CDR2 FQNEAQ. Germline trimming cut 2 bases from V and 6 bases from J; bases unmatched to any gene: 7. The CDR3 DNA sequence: TGTGCCAGCAGCTTAACGACAGGGGGCGCATCCGAGCAGTACTTC. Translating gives CASSLTTGGASEQYF.

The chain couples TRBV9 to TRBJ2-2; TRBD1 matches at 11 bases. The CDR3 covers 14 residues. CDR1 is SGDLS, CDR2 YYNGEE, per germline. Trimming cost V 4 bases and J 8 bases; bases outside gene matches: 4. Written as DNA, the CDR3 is TGTGCCAGCAGCCCCGGACAGGGGGCTGGGGAGCTGTTTTTT. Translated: CASSPGQGAGELFF.

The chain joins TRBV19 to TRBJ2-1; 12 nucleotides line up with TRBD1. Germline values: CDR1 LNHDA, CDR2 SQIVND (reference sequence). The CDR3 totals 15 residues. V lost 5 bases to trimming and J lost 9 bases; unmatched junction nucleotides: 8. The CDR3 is CASSGTGTGGTEQFF. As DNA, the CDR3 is TGTGCCAGTAGTGGGACCGGGACAGGGGGCACTGAGCAGTTCTTC.

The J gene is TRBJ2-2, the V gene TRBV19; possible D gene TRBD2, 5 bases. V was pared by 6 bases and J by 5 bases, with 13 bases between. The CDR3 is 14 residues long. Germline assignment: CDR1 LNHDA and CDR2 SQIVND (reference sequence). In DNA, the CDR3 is TGTGCCAGTAGGCTGGATCGGGGTACCGGGGAGCTGTTTTTT. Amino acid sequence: CASRLDRGTGELFF.

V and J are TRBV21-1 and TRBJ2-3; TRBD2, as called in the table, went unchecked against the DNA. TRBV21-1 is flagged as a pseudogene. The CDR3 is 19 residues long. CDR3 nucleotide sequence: TGTGCCAGCAGCAAAAAGCCTACGGGACTAGCGGGCCACACAGATACGCAGTATTTT. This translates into CASSKKPTGLAGHTDTQYF.

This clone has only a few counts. CDR3 sequence: CASSLAGTGYNEQFF. DNA for the CDR3: TGTGCCAGCAGCTTGGCCGGGACAGGGTACAATGAGCAGTTCTTC. The chain joins TRBV5-6 to TRBJ2-1, with 9 positions matching TRBD1. Germline loops: CDR1 SGHDT, CDR2 YYEEEE. J lost 4 bases, V lost 0 bases, and 2 bases had no gene match. The CDR3 extends over 15 amino acids.

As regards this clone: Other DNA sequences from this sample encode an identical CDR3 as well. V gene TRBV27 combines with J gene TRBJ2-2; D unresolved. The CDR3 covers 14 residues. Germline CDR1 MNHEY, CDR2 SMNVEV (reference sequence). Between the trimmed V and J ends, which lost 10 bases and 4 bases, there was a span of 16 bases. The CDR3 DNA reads TGTGCCAACAAGACGGTGACTTGCACCGGGGAGCTGTTTTTT. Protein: CANKTVTCTGELFF.

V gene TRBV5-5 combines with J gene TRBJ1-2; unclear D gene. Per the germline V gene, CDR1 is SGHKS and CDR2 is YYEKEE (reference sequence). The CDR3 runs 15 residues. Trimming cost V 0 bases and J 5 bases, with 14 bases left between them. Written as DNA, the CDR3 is TGTGCCAGCAGCTTGGAGCAGGTCTACCCTTATGGCTACACCTTC. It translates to CASSLEQVYPYGYTF.

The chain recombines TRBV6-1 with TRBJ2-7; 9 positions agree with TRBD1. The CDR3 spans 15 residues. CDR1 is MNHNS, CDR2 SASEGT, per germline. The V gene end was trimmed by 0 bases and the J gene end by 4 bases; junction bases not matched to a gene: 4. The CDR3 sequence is CASSEARGQGYEQYF. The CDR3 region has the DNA TGTGCCAGCAGTGAAGCGCGGGGACAGGGTTACGAGCAGTACTTC.

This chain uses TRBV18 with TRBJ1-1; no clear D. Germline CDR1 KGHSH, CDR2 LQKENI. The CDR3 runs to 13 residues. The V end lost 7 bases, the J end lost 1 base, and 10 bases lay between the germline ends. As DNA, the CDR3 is TGTGCCAGCTGCGACAACGAGAACACTGAAGCTTTCTTT. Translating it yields CASCDNENTEAFF.

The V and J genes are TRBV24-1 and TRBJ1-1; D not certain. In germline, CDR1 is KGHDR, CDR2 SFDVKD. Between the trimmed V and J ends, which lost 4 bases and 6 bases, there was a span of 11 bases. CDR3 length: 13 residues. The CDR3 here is CATSDRDRPEAFF. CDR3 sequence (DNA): TGTGCCACCAGTGACCGGGATCGACCTGAAGCTTTCTTT.

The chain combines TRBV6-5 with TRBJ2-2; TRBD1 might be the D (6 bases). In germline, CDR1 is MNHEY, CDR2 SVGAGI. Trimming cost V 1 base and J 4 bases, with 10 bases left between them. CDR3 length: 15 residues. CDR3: CASSYWGPATGELFF. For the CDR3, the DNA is TGTGCCAGCAGTTACTGGGGGCCTGCCACCGGGGAGCTGTTTTTT.

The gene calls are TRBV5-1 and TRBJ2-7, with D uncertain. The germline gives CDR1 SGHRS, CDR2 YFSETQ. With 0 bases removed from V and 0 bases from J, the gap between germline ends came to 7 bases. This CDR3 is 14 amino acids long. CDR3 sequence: CASSLEQISYEQYF. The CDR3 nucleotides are TGCGCCAGCAGCTTGGAACAGATCTCCTACGAGCAGTACTTC.

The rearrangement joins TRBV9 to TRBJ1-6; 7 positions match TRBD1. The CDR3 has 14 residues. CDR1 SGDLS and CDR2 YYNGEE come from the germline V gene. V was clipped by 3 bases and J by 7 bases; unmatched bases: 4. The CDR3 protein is CASSAGQANSPLHF. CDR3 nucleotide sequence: TGTGCCAGCAGCGCCGGACAGGCGAATTCACCCCTCCACTTT. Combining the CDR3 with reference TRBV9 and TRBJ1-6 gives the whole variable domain DSGVTQTPKHLITATGQRVTLRCSPRSGDLSVYWYQQSLDQGLQFLIQYYNGEERAKGNILERFSAQQFPDLHSELNLSSLELGDSALYFCASSAGQANSPLHFGNGTRLTVT.

The chain's CDR3 is CASSFANRGPSYEQYF. CDR3 DNA: TGTGCCAGCAGCTTCGCGAACAGGGGACCCTCCTACGAGCAGTACTTC. The chain is built from TRBV11-1 and TRBJ2-7, with 7 bases lining up with TRBD1. There are 16 residues in the CDR3. The germline CDR1 and CDR2 sequences are SGHAT and FQDESV (reference sequence). Trimming cost V 3 bases and J 0 bases; bases outside gene matches: 8.

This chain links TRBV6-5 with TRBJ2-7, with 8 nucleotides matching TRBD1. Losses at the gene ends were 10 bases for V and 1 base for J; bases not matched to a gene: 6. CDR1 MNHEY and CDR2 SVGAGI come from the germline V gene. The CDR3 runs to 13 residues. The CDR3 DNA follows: TGTGCCACCCAGGACAGGGAGTCCTACGAGCAGTACTTC. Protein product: CATQDRESYEQYF.

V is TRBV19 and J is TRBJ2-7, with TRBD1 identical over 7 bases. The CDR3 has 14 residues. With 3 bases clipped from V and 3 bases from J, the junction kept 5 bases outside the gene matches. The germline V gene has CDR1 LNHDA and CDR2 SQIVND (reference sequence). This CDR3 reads CASSIGTENYEQYF. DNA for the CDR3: TGTGCCAGTAGTATTGGGACAGAAAACTACGAGCAGTACTTC. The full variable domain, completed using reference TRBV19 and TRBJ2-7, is DGGITQSPKYLFRKEGQNVTLSCEQNLNHDAMYWYRQDPGQGLRLIYYSQIVNDFQKGDIAEGYSVSREKKESFPLTVTSAQKNPTAFYLCASSIGTENYEQYFGPGTRLTVT.

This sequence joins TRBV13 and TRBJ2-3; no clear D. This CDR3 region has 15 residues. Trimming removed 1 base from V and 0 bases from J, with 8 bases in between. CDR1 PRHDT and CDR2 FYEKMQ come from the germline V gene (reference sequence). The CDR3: CASSLARYSTDTQYF. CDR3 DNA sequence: TGTGCCAGCAGCTTAGCCAGGTATAGCACAGATACGCAGTATTTT.

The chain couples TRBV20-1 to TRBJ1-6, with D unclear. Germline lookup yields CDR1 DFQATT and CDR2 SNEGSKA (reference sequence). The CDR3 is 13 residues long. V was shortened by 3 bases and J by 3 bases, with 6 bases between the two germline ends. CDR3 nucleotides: TGCAGTGCTAGTTCCATCTATAATTCACCCCTCCACTTT. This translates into CSASSIYNSPLHF.

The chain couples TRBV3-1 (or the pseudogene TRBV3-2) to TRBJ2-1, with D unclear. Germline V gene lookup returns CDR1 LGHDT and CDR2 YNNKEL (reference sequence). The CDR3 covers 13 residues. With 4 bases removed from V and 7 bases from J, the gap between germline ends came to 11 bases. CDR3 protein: CASSLTLTNEQFF. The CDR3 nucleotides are TGTGCCAGCAGCCTTACTTTGACTAATGAGCAGTTCTTC.

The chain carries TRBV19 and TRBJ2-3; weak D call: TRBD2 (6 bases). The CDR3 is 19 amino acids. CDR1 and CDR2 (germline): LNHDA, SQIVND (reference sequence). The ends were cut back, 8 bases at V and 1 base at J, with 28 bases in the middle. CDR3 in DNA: TGTGCCAGTTCCCGTATCACCAGCCGCTGGGCTAGCGGCACAGATACGCAGTATTTT. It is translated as CASSRITSRWASGTDTQYF.

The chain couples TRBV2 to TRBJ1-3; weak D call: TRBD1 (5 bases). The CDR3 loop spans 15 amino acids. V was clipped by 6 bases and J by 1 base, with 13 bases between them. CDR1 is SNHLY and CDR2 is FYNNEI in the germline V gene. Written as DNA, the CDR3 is TGTGCCAGCAGAGAGACAGACCGATCTGGAAACACCATATATTTT. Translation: CASRETDRSGNTIYF.

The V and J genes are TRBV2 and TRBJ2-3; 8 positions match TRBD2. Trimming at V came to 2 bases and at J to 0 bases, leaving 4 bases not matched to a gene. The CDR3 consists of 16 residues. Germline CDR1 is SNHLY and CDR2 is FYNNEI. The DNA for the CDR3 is TGTGCCAGCAGTGAACGGGGGGGGCCTAGCACAGATACGCAGTATTTT. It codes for CASSERGGPSTDTQYF.

CDR3 sequence: CAWSVLPKNIQYF. CDR3 sequence (DNA): TGTGCCTGGAGTGTACTTCCCAAAAACATTCAGTACTTC. This chain joins TRBV30 and TRBJ2-4; D unresolved. Looked up from germline, CDR1 is GTSNPN and CDR2 is SVGIG (reference sequence). The length of the CDR3 is 13 residues. Deletions cut 0 bases from V and 2 bases from J, with 5 bases between.

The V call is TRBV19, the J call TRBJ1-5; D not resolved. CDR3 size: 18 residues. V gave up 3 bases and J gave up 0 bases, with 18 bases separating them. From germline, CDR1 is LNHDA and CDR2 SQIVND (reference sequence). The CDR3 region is CASSIRMLTTHSNQPQHF. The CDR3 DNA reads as TGTGCCAGTAGTATCCGCATGTTAACAACCCATAGCAATCAGCCCCAGCATTTT.

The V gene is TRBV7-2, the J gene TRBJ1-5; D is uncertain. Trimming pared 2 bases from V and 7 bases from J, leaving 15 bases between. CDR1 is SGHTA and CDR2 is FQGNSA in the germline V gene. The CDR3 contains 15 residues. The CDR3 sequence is CASSLYAVEGQPQHF. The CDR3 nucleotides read TGTGCCAGCAGCTTATACGCGGTGGAAGGCCAGCCCCAGCATTTT.